Listed below are T cell receptor beta chains from one sample, sequenced in a study of blood T cell repertoires in COVID-19. Clones were read by immunoSEQ multiplex PCR, and TCRdb kept only the in-frame ones, dropping some. The profile shows a few hundred thousand clones, around four fifths of them singletons. Input material: peripheral blood. Every receptor here comes from a woman between 50 and 59 years old with acute or convalescent COVID-19. CDR3s include the opening cysteine and the closing phenylalanine or tryptophan. D genes are given only for firm matches. Expanded clones are given a class, and other clones once, few, many or no size at all.

J | size | V | D | CDR3 | DNA
TRBJ1-1 | NA | TRBV7-9 | NA | CASSLNFMNTEAFF | TGTGCCAGCAGCTTAAACTTCATGAACACTGAAGCTTTCTTT
TRBJ2-2 | NA | TRBV4-2 | TRBD1 | CASSPGQDYTGELFF | TGTGCCAGCAGCCCGGGACAGGATTACACCGGGGAGCTGTTTTTT
TRBJ2-5 | once | TRBV19 | TRBD2 | CASSLPGGPLQETQYF | TGTGCCAGTAGTCTTCCGGGAGGGCCACTCCAAGAGACCCAGTACTTC
TRBJ2-3 | few | TRBV7-9 | NA | CASSSRAFAGYADTQYF | TGTGCCAGCAGCTCCCGGGCCTTTGCGGGTTATGCAGATACGCAGTATTTT
TRBJ1-2 | few | TRBV4-3 | NA | CASSQDRIVTGGYTF | TGCGCCAGCAGCCAAGATCGGATCGTGACAGGCGGCTACACCTTC
TRBJ2-7 | NA | TRBV10-3 | NA | CAISDPGGRMYEQYF | TGTGCCATCAGTGACCCCGGAGGCCGCATGTACGAGCAGTACTTC
TRBJ2-3 | NA | TRBV3-1/TRBV3-2 | TRBD2 | CASSQDASGGGEDTQYF | TGTGCCAGCAGCCAAGACGCTAGCGGGGGGGGTGAGGATACGCAGTATTTT
TRBJ1-5 | NA | TRBV6-6 | TRBD1 | CASQGQGIHF | TGTGCCAGCCAAGGACAGGGGATACATTTT
TRBJ1-1 | NA | TRBV28 | NA | CASSLSQEGHTEAFF | TGTGCCAGCAGTTTATCGCAGGAGGGACACACTGAAGCTTTCTTT
TRBJ2-3 | NA | TRBV4-1 | TRBD2 | CASSQEWTRRTDTQYF | TGCGCCAGCAGCCAAGAGTGGACTAGGAGGACAGATACGCAGTATTTT
TRBJ2-1 | NA | TRBV21-1 | NA | CASSAATYRTSGGAINEQFF | TGTGCCAGCAGCGCCGCCACGTACCGGACCTCGGGTGGGGCTATCAATGAGCAGTTCTTC
TRBJ1-1 | NA | TRBV7-9 | NA | CASSRSTVNTEAFF | TGTGCCAGCAGCCGGAGCACGGTGAACACTGAAGCTTTCTTT
TRBJ2-1 | once | TRBV6-4 | TRBD2 | CASSDSWLAGNEQFF | TGTGCCAGCAGTGACTCCTGGCTAGCGGGGAATGAGCAGTTCTTC
TRBJ1-6 | few | TRBV18 | NA | CASSPISGGGNSPLHF | TGTGCCAGCTCACCAATATCGGGAGGCGGCAATTCACCCCTCCACTTT
TRBJ2-1 | NA | TRBV9 | TRBD1 | CASSVTGTGSNEQFF | TGTGCCAGCAGCGTCACCGGGACAGGGTCCAATGAGCAGTTCTTC
TRBJ2-5 | NA | TRBV30 | TRBD1 | CAWYDRGGQETQYF | TGTGCCTGGTACGACAGGGGAGGTCAAGAGACCCAGTACTTC
TRBJ1-3 | NA | TRBV5-1 | NA | CASSLEATEIGNTIYF | TGCGCCAGCAGCTTGGAAGCGACAGAGATCGGAAACACCATATATTTT
TRBJ1-2 | once | TRBV5-1 | NA | CASSHRDTSVDGYTF | TGCGCCAGCAGCCACCGGGACACCTCTGTGGATGGCTACACCTTC
TRBJ2-3 | once | TRBV29-1 | TRBD2 | CSVRASGDTQYF | TGCAGCGTTAGGGCTAGCGGAGATACGCAGTATTTT
TRBJ2-5 | once | TRBV11-2 | NA | CASSRRGVEMETQYF | TGTGCCAGCAGTAGGAGGGGAGTCGAGATGGAGACCCAGTACTTC
TRBJ2-2 | NA | TRBV7-3 | TRBD1 | CASSSGTGGTGELFF | TGTGCCAGCAGCTCCGGGACAGGGGGCACCGGGGAGCTGTTTTTT
TRBJ1-5 | NA | TRBV5-4 | TRBD1 | CASSLFQGAGNQPQHF | TGTGCCAGCAGCTTGTTCCAGGGGGCTGGGAATCAGCCCCAGCATTTT
TRBJ1-5 | NA | TRBV15 | NA | CATSPQRRGDQPQHF | TGTGCCACCAGCCCCCAAAGGCGGGGGGATCAGCCCCAGCATTTT
TRBJ2-2 | once | TRBV2 | TRBD1 | CASRGTANTGELFF | TGTGCCAGCAGGGGGACAGCGAACACCGGGGAGCTGTTTTTT
TRBJ2-3 | NA | TRBV19 | TRBD2 | CASSGGVGVTDTQYF | TGTGCCAGTAGCGGGGGGGTAGGAGTAACAGATACGCAGTATTTT
TRBJ1-5 | NA | TRBV4-1 | TRBD1 | CASKPGQGNQPQHF | TGCGCCAGCAAACCGGGACAGGGAAATCAGCCCCAGCATTTT
TRBJ1-2 | NA | TRBV5-1 | NA | CASSPGGGAGYTF | TGCGCCAGCAGCCCCGGGGGAGGGGCAGGCTACACCTTC
TRBJ1-4 | NA | TRBV3-1/TRBV3-2 | NA | CASSQSYENEKLFF | TGTGCCAGCAGCCAAAGCTACGAGAATGAAAAACTGTTTTTT
TRBJ1-1 | NA | TRBV29-1 | NA | CSVDDSVNTEAFF | TGCAGCGTTGATGACAGCGTGAACACTGAAGCTTTCTTT
TRBJ2-1 | few | TRBV10-3 | TRBD2 | CAVREGLGEQFF | TGTGCCGTCCGGGAGGGCCTGGGTGAGCAGTTCTTC
TRBJ2-3 | NA | TRBV29-1 | TRBD1 | CSVATGFRTDTQYF | TGCAGCGTCGCGACAGGGTTCCGCACAGATACGCAGTATTTT
TRBJ1-4 | once | TRBV19 | NA | CASSIRREILFF | TGTGCCAGTAGTATACGACGGGAAATACTGTTTTTT
TRBJ2-2 | NA | TRBV3-1/TRBV3-2 | NA | CASSQNAGEVAGELFF | TGTGCCAGCAGCCAAAACGCTGGGGAGGTGGCCGGGGAGCTGTTTTTT
TRBJ1-5 | few | TRBV4-3 | NA | CASSQVYQEGSQPQHF | TGCGCCAGCAGCCAAGTTTATCAGGAGGGCAGTCAGCCCCAGCATTTT
TRBJ1-4 | NA | TRBV25-1 | TRBD1 | CASNTAGTVNEKLFF | TGTGCCAGCAATACGGCCGGGACAGTCAATGAAAAACTGTTTTTT
TRBJ2-7 | NA | TRBV7-2 | NA | CASSENFLTSPQYF | TGTGCCAGCAGCGAGAATTTCCTCACGAGTCCCCAGTACTTC
TRBJ2-1 | NA | TRBV4-3 | TRBD2 | CASSQDLLAGGRSYNEQFF | TGCGCCAGCAGCCAAGATCTACTAGCGGGAGGCCGCTCCTACAATGAGCAGTTCTTC
TRBJ2-1 | NA | TRBV18 | NA | CASSPPVRGIGNEQFF | TGTGCCAGCTCACCACCTGTCCGAGGGATTGGGAATGAGCAGTTCTTC
TRBJ1-5 | once | TRBV7-9 | NA | CASSSNTETQPQHF | TGTGCCAGCAGCTCGAACACAGAAACCCAGCCCCAGCATTTT
TRBJ1-5 | NA | TRBV28 | NA | CASHRDTFGQPQHF | TGTGCCAGCCACCGCGACACCTTCGGTCAGCCCCAGCATTTT
TRBJ1-4 | NA | TRBV7-6 | TRBD1 | CASSPGGRGTEKLFF | TGTGCCAGCAGCCCAGGAGGCAGGGGGACTGAAAAACTGTTTTTT
TRBJ1-4 | NA | TRBV7-2 | TRBD1 | CASSPDRGPEKLFF | TGTGCCAGCAGCCCTGACAGGGGGCCTGAAAAACTGTTTTTT
TRBJ2-5 | few | TRBV6-5 | NA | CASTAFRETQYF | TGTGCCAGCACCGCGTTCAGGGAGACCCAGTACTTC
TRBJ2-7 | NA | TRBV5-1 | TRBD1 | CASSLSLGQGTEQYF | TGCGCCAGCAGCTTGAGTCTGGGACAGGGGACCGAGCAGTACTTC
TRBJ2-3 | NA | TRBV19 | TRBD2 | CASSPREDKGDTQYF | TGTGCCAGTAGTCCCCGGGAGGACAAAGGGGATACGCAGTATTTT
TRBJ1-1 | NA | TRBV5-1 | NA | CASSPRGGNTEAFF | TGCGCCAGCAGCCCCCGGGGAGGGAACACTGAAGCTTTCTTT